The rows below give T cell receptor beta chains drawn from one sample of a study of T cell repertoires in cytomegalovirus infection. In TCRdb, the reads were re-called with MiXCR into one record per CDR3 protein. The data contain approximately 110,000 distinct CDR3 sequences, about 32% of them singletons. Antigen specificity for these receptors is unknown. The sample consisted of CD8+ T cells from cultured PBMCs, taken from culture after CMV antigen stimulation. Source of these receptors: a human donor in good health (CMV status not recorded). Some clones in this sample may be carry-over from other donors' samples. Each CDR3 is given with its conserved first and last residue. Each record gives: V gene, J gene, D gene, clone size, CDR3 protein, CDR3 DNA. D genes are given only for firm matches. Expanded clones get a size class; other rows say once, few or many, or leave the size out.

>TRBV2|TRBJ2-2|-|few
CASSEAGSGELFF
TGTGCCAGCAGTGAAGCGGGGTCTGGGGAGCTGTTTTTT
>TRBV5-1|TRBJ1-2|TRBD1|-
CASSPGTESNYGYTF
TGCGCCAGCAGCCCCGGGACAGAATCTAACTATGGCTACACCTTC
>TRBV7-6|TRBJ2-1|-|-
CASSERARSSYNEQFF
TGTGCCAGCAGCGAGCGGGCTAGGTCCTCCTACAATGAGCAGTTCTTC
>TRBV12-5|TRBJ1-1|TRBD1|few
CATRPGTGVAAFF
TGTGCTACCCGACCAGGGACAGGGGTCGCTGCTTTCTTT
>TRBV6-2/TRBV6-3|TRBJ1-2|-|-
CATLRAVYGYTF
TGTGCCACCCTGCGGGCAGTCTATGGCTACACCTTC
>TRBV6-2/TRBV6-3|TRBJ2-7|-|few
CASSYSQVYEQYF
TGTGCCAGCAGTTACAGTCAAGTTTACGAGCAGTACTTC
>TRBV10-3|TRBJ1-1|-|many
CAISEPKDTEAFF
TGTGCCATCAGTGAGCCGAAAGACACTGAAGCTTTCTTT
>TRBV7-8|TRBJ1-2|TRBD1|few
CASSISETGNYYGYTF
TGTGCCAGCAGCATCTCTGAGACAGGGAATTACTATGGCTACACCTTC
>TRBV5-6|TRBJ2-1|-|-
CASSLARDGYNEQFF
TGTGCCAGCAGCTTGGCTCGGGACGGGTACAATGAGCAGTTCTTC
>TRBV28|TRBJ2-1|-|once
CASSFPLPSFHNEQFF
TGTGCCAGCAGTTTTCCCCTTCCTAGTTTCCACAATGAGCAGTTCTTC
>TRBV11-2|TRBJ2-1|TRBD2|many
CASSLGLAGGYEQFF
TGTGCCAGCAGCTTAGGACTAGCGGGTGGGTATGAGCAGTTCTTC
>TRBV7-2|TRBJ2-3|-|many
CASSLGQDPDTQYF
TGTGCCAGCAGCTTAGGACAGGACCCAGATACGCAGTATTTT